The 2 T cell receptor beta chains given below trace back to one sample, sequenced in a study of response to subunit inactivated influenza vaccine. One entry per CDR3 protein, called by TCRdb with MiXCR from the RT-PCR reads. The data contain about 500,000 distinct CDR3 sequences, approximately 16% of them singletons. Material: CD4+ T cells sorted from PBMCs, obtained less than 30 months after vaccination. The receptors stem from a man in his fifties or sixties who received an inactivated influenza vaccine.

V usage is TRBV28 and J usage is TRBJ2-1; D remains ambiguous. The germline V gene encodes CDR1 MDHEN and CDR2 SYDVKM. V was shortened by 5 bases and J by 4 bases, with 15 bases between the two germline ends. The CDR3 contains 15 residues. The CDR3 sequence is CASSPTKVWYNEQFF. The CDR3 region has the DNA TGTGCCAGCAGTCCGACCAAGGTTTGGTACAATGAGCAGTTCTTC. Combining the CDR3 with reference TRBV28 and TRBJ2-1 gives the whole variable domain DVKVTQSSRYLVKRTGEKVFLECVQDMDHENMFWYRQDPGLGLRLIYFSYDVKMKEKGDIPEGYSVSREKKERFSLILESASTNQTSMYLCASSPTKVWYNEQFFGPGTRLTVL.

This chain uses TRBV29-1 with TRBJ2-1; TRBD2 matches at 15 bases. The length of the CDR3 is 12 residues. V lost 7 bases, J lost 10 bases, and 2 bases stayed unmatched. Germline values: CDR1 SQVTM, CDR2 ANQGSEA. This CDR3 is CSAGTSGGEQFF. CDR3 DNA sequence: TGCAGCGCCGGGACTAGCGGGGGGGAGCAGTTCTTC.